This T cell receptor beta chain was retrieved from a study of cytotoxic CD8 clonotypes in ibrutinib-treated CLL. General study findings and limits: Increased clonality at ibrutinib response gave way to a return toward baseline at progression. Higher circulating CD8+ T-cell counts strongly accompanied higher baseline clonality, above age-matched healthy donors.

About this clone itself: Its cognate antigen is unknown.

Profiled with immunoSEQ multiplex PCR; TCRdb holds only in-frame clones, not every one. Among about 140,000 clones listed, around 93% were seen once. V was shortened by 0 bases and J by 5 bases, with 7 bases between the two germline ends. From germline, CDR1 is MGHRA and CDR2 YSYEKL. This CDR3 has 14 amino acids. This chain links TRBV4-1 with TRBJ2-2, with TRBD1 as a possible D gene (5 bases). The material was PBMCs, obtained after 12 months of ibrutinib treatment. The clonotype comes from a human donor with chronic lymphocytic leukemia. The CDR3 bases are TGCGCCAGCAGCCAAGAAGGGGTTACCGGGGAGCTGTTTTTT. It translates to CASSQEGVTGELFF.